The text below deals with one TCR beta chain. Its matching antigen is unknown. Produced via immunoSEQ multiplex PCR; TCRdb's table is partial and in-frame only. The table has 120,000 or so clones, under 85% seen once; the top ten hold 5% to 7%. This sample is drawn from a study of T cell responses to AZD1222 COVID-19 vaccine. V lost 4 bases to trimming and J lost 6 bases; unmatched junction nucleotides: 16. Per germline, CDR1 LGHNA and CDR2 YNFKEQ. The CDR3 sequence is 17 residues long. Study outcomes and limitations: Spike-wide vaccine-associated CD4 TCRs dominated at 160-218 and 743-854. Nearly half of unique spike-specific TCRs reportedly avoided B.1.351 and B.1.1.7 mutated regions.

The TCR originated in an adult in good health. V and J are TRBV4-2 and TRBJ2-3; 7 nucleotides line up with TRBD2. Sequences were derived from peripheral blood, sampled on day 0 of AZD1222 vaccination. CDR3 region: CASSREGRAGSVDTQYF. CDR3 nucleotide sequence: TGTGCCAGCAGCCGGGAGGGTAGAGCGGGGAGTGTGGATACGCAGTATTTT.